The clone carrying this T cell receptor (beta chain) was observed a handful of times. This entry comes from a study of blood T cell repertoires in COVID-19. Study summary: From the United States, Italy and Spain came samples of acute and convalescent COVID-19.

Data came from immunoSEQ multiplex PCR; TCRdb stores just in-frame clones and leaves some out. Of almost 400,000 clones listed, over 75% were seen once; the top ten hold about 2.5%. The trim removed 7 bases at V and 7 bases at J, leaving 11 bases unmatched. This CDR3 is built from 14 residues. Germline loops: CDR1 LGHNT, CDR2 FRNRAP. The clonotype was recovered from a woman aged 55-69 years with COVID-19, enrolled during active disease. The sample comprised peripheral blood. The chain combines TRBV12-5 with TRBJ1-2; TRBD1 matches 8 bases. The CDR3 DNA reads TGTGCTAGTGCTGAGACAGGGGCGCACCGTGGCTACACCTTC. Translation: CASAETGAHRGYTF.